The present TCR beta chain was sequenced within a study of beta chain features in type 1 diabetes. Sorted populations all exceeded 98% purity. V gave up 4 bases and J gave up 6 bases, with 8 bases separating them. Germline V CDR1 and CDR2: SGHRS, YFSETQ. CDR3 size: 12 residues. This clone was seen only a few times. What was sequenced were expressed TCRB transcripts, since all of the isolated RNA had been reverse transcribed. Measured with immunoSEQ multiplex PCR; TCRdb has only the in-frame clones, and not every one. The sample includes fewer than 200,000 clones, around an eighth of them seen just once.

The clonotype comes from a woman between 18 and 30 years old in good health. The sequencing sample was made of central memory CD4+ T cells from blood. The chain uses TRBV5-1 and TRBJ2-4, with D maybe TRBD2 (5 bases). The CDR3 bases are TGCGCCAGCAGCGGGGAGTTAAACATTCAGTACTTC. Translating it yields CASSGELNIQYF.